This T cell receptor beta chain emerged from a study of glioma-infiltrating T cells. Whole-study results and caveats: Above-expected tissue-blood divergence occurred in all gliomas, most in low-grade ones. Only very few CDR3 sequences appeared in both tissue and blood.

The iRepertoire nested amplicon-rescue multiplex PCR amplified TCR alpha and beta CDR3s from RNA. For one-step reverse transcription and amplification, about 85-400 ng of tissue mRNA or PBMC total RNA was used. MiXCR was run by TCRdb on the multiplex PCR reads, yielding one entry per CDR3 protein. The table shows some 160,000 distinct CDR3 sequences, with more than 35% occurring only once. The CDR3 is 15 residues long. The V gene lost 5 bases and the J gene lost 4 bases, with 18 bases spanning the gap. Germline CDR1 is SEHNR and CDR2 is FQNEAQ (reference sequence). This clonotype was found many times. Antigen specificity is unknown.

Sequenced sample: glioma tissue, nonneoplastic brain tissue, or PBMCs (not recorded which). This clonotype originated in a human donor with low-grade glioma or glioblastoma, undergoing nonglioma brain surgery, or in good health (not recorded which). The chain recombines TRBV7-9 with TRBJ2-7; D may be TRBD2 (7 bases). The CDR3 DNA reads TGTGCCAGCAGCGTTGCGGGGGCGCGTATTTACGAGCAGTACTTC. Translation: CASSVAGARIYEQYF.